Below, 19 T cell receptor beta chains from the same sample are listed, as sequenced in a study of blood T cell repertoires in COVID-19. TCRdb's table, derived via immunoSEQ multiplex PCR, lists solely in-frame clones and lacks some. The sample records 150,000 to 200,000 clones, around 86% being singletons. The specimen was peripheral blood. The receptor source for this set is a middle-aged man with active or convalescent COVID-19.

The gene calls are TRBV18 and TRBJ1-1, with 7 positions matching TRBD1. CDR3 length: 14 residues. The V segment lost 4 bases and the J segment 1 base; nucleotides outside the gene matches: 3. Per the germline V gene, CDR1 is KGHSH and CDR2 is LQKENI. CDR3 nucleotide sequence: TGTGCCAGCTCACTAGGACAGGAGAACACTGAAGCTTTCTTT. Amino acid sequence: CASSLGQENTEAFF.

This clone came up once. CDR3 amino acids: CASRQRGVGWYTEAFF. The CDR3 DNA reads TGTGCCAGCAGGCAGCGGGGGGTAGGTTGGTACACTGAAGCTTTCTTT. V is TRBV28 and J is TRBJ1-1; D is perhaps TRBD1 (5 bases). Germline CDR1 reads MDHEN; CDR2 reads SYDVKM. Trimming cost V 6 bases and J 3 bases, with 20 bases left between them. The CDR3 is 16 residues long.

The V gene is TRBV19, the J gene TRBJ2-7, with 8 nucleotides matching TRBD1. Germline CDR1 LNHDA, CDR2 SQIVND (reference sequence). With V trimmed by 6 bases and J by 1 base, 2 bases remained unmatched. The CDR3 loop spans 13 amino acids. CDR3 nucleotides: TGTGCCAGTAGGGACAGGGCGTCCTACGAGCAGTACTTC. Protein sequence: CASRDRASYEQYF.

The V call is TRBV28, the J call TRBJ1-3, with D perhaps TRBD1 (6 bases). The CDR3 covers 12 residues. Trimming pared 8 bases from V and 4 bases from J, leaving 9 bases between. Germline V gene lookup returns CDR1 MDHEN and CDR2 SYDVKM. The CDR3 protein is CASSGQGNTIYF. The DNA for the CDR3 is TGTGCCAGCTCGGGACAAGGAAACACCATATATTTT.

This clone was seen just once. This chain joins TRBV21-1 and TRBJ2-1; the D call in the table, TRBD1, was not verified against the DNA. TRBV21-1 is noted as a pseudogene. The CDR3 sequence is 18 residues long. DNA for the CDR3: TGTGCCAGCAGCACCCGGCTCTCAGGGACAGGGAGTGTCAATGAGCAGTTCTTC. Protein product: CASSTRLSGTGSVNEQFF.

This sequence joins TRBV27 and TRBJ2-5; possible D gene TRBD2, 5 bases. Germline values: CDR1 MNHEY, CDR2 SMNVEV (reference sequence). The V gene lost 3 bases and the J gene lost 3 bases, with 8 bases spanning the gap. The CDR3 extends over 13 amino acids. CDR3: CASSFRGKETQYF. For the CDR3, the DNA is TGTGCCAGCAGTTTCAGAGGGAAAGAGACCCAGTACTTC.

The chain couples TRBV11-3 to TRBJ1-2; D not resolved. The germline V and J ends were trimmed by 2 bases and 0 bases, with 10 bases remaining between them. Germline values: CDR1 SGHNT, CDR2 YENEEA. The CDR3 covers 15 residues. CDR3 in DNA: TGTGCCAGCAGCTTACGGTCGGACTCTAACTATGGCTACACCTTC. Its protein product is CASSLRSDSNYGYTF.

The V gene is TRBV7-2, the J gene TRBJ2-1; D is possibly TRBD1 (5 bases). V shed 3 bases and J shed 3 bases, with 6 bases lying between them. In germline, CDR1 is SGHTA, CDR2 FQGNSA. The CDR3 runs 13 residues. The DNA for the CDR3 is TGTGCCAGCAGCTTCGACAGCTACAATGAGCAGTTCTTC. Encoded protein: CASSFDSYNEQFF.

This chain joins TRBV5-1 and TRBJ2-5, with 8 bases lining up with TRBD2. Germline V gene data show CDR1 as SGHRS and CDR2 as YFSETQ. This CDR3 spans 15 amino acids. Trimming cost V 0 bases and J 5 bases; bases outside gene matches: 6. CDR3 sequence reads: CASSLAGGTEETQYF. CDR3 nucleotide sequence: TGCGCCAGCAGCTTGGCGGGGGGGACGGAGGAGACCCAGTACTTC.

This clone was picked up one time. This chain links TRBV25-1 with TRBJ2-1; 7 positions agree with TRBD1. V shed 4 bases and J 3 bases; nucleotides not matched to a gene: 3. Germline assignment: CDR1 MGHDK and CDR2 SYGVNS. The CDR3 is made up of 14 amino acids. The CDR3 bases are TGTGCCAGCAGTGGGGGACAGTTCTACAATGAGCAGTTCTTC. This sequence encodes CASSGGQFYNEQFF.

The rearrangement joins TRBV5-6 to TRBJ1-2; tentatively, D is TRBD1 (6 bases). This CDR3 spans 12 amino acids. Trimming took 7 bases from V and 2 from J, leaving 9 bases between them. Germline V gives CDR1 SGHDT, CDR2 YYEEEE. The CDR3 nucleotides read TGTGCCAGCGCTGGACAGAACTATGGCTACACCTTC. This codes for CASAGQNYGYTF.

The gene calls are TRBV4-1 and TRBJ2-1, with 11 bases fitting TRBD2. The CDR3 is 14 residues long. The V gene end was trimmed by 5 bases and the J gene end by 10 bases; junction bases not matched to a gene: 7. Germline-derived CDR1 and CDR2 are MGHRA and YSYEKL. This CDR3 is CASSSRGLAGEQFF. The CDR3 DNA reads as TGCGCCAGCAGCTCCCGAGGACTAGCGGGCGAGCAGTTCTTC.

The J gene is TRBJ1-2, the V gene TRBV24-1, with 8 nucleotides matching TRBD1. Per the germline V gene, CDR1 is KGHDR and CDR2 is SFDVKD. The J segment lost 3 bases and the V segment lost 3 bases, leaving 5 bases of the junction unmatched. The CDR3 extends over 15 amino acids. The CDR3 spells CATSDNRGVDYGYTF. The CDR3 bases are TGTGCCACCAGTGATAACAGGGGGGTGGACTATGGCTACACCTTC.

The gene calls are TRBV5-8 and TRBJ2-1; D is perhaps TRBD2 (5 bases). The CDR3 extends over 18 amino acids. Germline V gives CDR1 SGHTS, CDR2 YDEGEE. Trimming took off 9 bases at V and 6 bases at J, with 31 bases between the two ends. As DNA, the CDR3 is TGTGCCACCCTACCGGACCGAGGACTGGACGGCATCATCAATGAGCAGTTCTTC. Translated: CATLPDRGLDGIINEQFF.

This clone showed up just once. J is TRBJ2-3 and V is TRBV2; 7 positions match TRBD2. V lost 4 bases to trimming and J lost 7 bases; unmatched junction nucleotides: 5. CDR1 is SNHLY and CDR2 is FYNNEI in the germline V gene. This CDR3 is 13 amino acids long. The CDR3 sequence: CASSGEGTNTQYF. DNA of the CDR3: TGTGCCAGCAGTGGGGAGGGAACGAATACGCAGTATTTT.

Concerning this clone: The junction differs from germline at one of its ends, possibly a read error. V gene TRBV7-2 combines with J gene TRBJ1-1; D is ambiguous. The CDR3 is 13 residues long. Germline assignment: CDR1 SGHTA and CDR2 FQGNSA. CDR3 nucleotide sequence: TGTGCCGGCAGCTTGGCTGTGAACACTGAAGCTTTCTTT. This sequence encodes CAGSLAVNTEAFF. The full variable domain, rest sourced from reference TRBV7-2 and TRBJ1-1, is GAGVSQSPSNKVTEKGKDVELRCDPISGHTALYWYRQSLGQGLEFLIYFQGNSAPDKSGLPSDRFSAERTGGSVSTLTIQRTQQEDSAVYLCAGSLAVNTEAFFGQGTRLTVV.

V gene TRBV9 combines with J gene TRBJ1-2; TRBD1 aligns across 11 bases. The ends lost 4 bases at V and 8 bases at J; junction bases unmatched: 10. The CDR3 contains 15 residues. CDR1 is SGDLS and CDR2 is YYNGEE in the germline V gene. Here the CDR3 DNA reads TGTGCCAGCAGCCCTAAGGACAGGGGGCTTTGGGGCTACACCTTC. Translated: CASSPKDRGLWGYTF.

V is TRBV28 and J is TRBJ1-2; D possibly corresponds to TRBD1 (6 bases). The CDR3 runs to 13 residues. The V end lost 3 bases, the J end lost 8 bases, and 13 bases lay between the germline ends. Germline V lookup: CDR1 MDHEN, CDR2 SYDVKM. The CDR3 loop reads CASSFAGDYGYTF. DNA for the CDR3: TGTGCCAGCAGTTTTGCAGGGGATTACGGCTACACCTTC.

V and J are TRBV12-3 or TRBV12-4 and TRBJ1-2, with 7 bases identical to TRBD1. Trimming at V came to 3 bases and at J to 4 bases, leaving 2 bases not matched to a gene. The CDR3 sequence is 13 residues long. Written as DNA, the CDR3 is TGTGCCAGCAGTTTCTCAGGGGGCTATGGCTACACCTTC. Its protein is CASSFSGGYGYTF.